A single sample gave rise to the 21 T cell receptor beta chains below, sequenced in a study of T cells after yellow fever vaccination. TCRdb redid the calling of the 5' RACE reads with MiXCR, one entry per CDR3 protein. This sample yields around 310,000 distinct CDR3 sequences, of which over 3.5% are seen a single time; approximately 19% belongs to the top ten. The starting material was PBMCs, obtained 15 days after the yellow fever booster vaccination. The receptors originated from a man between 18 and 29 years old who received the YFV17D yellow fever vaccine.

In its sample, this clonotype was seen many times. V and J are TRBV12-3 or TRBV12-4 and TRBJ1-5; 8 positions agree with TRBD1. With 2 bases clipped from V and 8 bases from J, the junction kept 5 bases outside the gene matches. The length of the CDR3 is 14 residues. CDR3 protein: CASSLFQGAKPQHF. The CDR3 DNA follows: TGTGCCAGCAGTTTATTCCAGGGGGCGAAGCCCCAGCATTTT.

V is TRBV19 and J is TRBJ2-7, with D possibly being TRBD2 (6 bases). Trimming shortened V by 4 bases and J by 3 bases, and 16 bases separated the two germline ends. This CDR3 has 15 residues. In germline, CDR1 is LNHDA, CDR2 SQIVND (reference sequence). The CDR3 region is CASSTLLVGGYEQYF. The CDR3 coding sequence is TGTGCCAGTAGTACGCTACTAGTGGGGGGCTACGAGCAGTACTTC.

The chain has TRBV5-1 and TRBJ2-5, with TRBD1 matching 8 bases. CDR1 and CDR2 from the germline V gene are SGHRS and YFSETQ. The CDR3 has 14 amino acids. V trimming: 7 bases; J trimming: 5 bases; junction bases outside the gene matches: 10. The CDR3 loop is CASRTGSEEETQYF. The CDR3 nucleotides read TGCGCCAGCCGGACAGGGTCTGAAGAGGAGACCCAGTACTTC.

The gene calls are TRBV19 and TRBJ2-7, with a weak D call TRBD1 (5 bases). The CDR3 has 13 residues. The V end lost 7 bases, the J end lost 2 bases, and 12 bases lay between the germline ends. Germline V gene lookup returns CDR1 LNHDA and CDR2 SQIVND (reference sequence). The CDR3 spells CASTERGTYEQYF. Here the CDR3 DNA reads TGTGCCAGTACCGAAAGGGGCACCTACGAGCAGTACTTC.

This clonotype has only a few counts. CDR3 DNA: TGTGCCAGCAGCTTAATAGGCTATGGCTACACCTTC. Encoded protein: CASSLIGYGYTF. The V call is TRBV13, the J call TRBJ1-2; D is undetermined. The germline CDR1 and CDR2 sequences are PRHDT and FYEKMQ (reference sequence). Trimming removed 2 bases from V and 4 bases from J, with 5 bases in between. This CDR3 is built from 12 residues.

In its sample, this clonotype was seen many times. The J gene is TRBJ2-3, the V gene TRBV4-1; D might be TRBD1 (5 bases). Germline assignment: CDR1 MGHRA and CDR2 YSYEKL. The CDR3 loop spans 14 amino acids. Trimming stripped 0 bases from V and 4 bases from J, with 8 bases between. The CDR3, as DNA: TGCGCCAGCAGCCAAGAGGGGCGTTCAGATACGCAGTATTTT. Its translation: CASSQEGRSDTQYF.

This clonotype showed up many times. The rearrangement links TRBV29-1 to TRBJ2-7; D remains unclear. The CDR3 spans 11 residues. Trimming cost V 6 bases and J 4 bases, with 10 bases left between them. Germline V gene data show CDR1 as SQVTM and CDR2 as ANQGSEA. For the CDR3, the DNA is TGCAGCGTCCGGAGTCGGTACGAGCAGTACTTC. It translates to CSVRSRYEQYF.

This clonotype was seen many times. This chain joins TRBV20-1 and TRBJ2-7, with D maybe TRBD2 (7 bases). Trimming left V 6 bases short and J 1 base short, with 16 bases between. Germline loops: CDR1 DFQATT, CDR2 SNEGSKA (reference sequence). The CDR3 length is 14 residues. The CDR3 DNA follows: TGCAGTGCCCTTCCGGGGGGCCGTTCCTACGAGCAGTACTTC. Translation: CSALPGGRSYEQYF.

This clonotype has a count of ten or more. As DNA, the CDR3 is TGTGCCAGCAGCCAAGACGTGACCCAGTACTTC. Encoded protein: CASSQDVTQYF. The chain is built from TRBV3-1 and TRBJ2-5; no firm D call. Trimming removed 0 bases from V and 7 bases from J, with 3 bases in between. Germline CDR1 reads LGHDT; CDR2 reads YNNKEL (reference sequence). CDR3 length: 11 amino acids.

This clonotype was seen ten or more times. The chain joins TRBV5-1 to TRBJ2-7, with a possible D match to TRBD1 (6 bases). From germline, CDR1 is SGHRS and CDR2 YFSETQ. This CDR3 contains 16 residues. V was pared by 4 bases and J by 5 bases, with 22 bases between. The CDR3 DNA follows: TGCGCCAGCAGCAGGGGGAGAGGTGGGACGACAGACGAGCAGTACTTC. Protein: CASSRGRGGTTDEQYF.

This clonotype has at least ten counts. V and J are TRBV7-2 and TRBJ1-2, with no clear D. The CDR3 loop spans 13 amino acids. Looked up from germline, CDR1 is SGHTA and CDR2 is FQGNSA. V was pared by 1 base and J by 3 bases, with 6 bases between. The CDR3 protein is CASSLDSYYGYTF. The DNA of the CDR3 is TGTGCCAGCAGCTTAGACAGCTACTATGGCTACACCTTC.

This clonotype has a count of ten or more. In DNA form, the CDR3 reads TGCGCCAGCAGCTTGGATATGGGACAGGCTACCTATGGCTACACCTTC. It encodes CASSLDMGQATYGYTF. V is TRBV5-1 and J is TRBJ1-2, with TRBD1 identical over 8 bases. J gave up 4 bases and V 0 bases, and 8 bases lay outside the gene matches. The CDR3 is made up of 16 amino acids. Germline CDR1 is SGHRS and CDR2 is YFSETQ.

The V and J genes are TRBV12-3 or TRBV12-4 and TRBJ2-3, with D tentatively TRBD1 (6 bases). V lost 5 bases and J 0 bases, leaving 15 bases between the germline ends. This CDR3 is built from 16 residues. The CDR3 coding sequence is TGTGCCAGCAGTCCCAGGGGATTGGGTAGCACAGATACGCAGTATTTT. This codes for CASSPRGLGSTDTQYF.

This clonotype was picked up many times. The chain recombines TRBV5-1 with TRBJ2-1; perhaps TRBD2 as D (6 bases). This CDR3 contains 12 residues. CDR1 and CDR2 from the germline V gene are SGHRS and YFSETQ. The V and J ends lost 4 bases and 9 bases respectively, with 11 bases between them. The chain's CDR3 is CASSAGFGEQFF. The CDR3 DNA reads as TGCGCCAGCAGCGCGGGGTTTGGTGAGCAGTTCTTC.

The genes are TRBV5-1 and TRBJ2-5; TRBD2 agrees at 14 bases. Germline values: CDR1 SGHRS, CDR2 YFSETQ. V was pared by 4 bases and J by 6 bases, with 14 bases of the junction left unmatched. This CDR3 is 18 amino acids long. The CDR3 sequence is CASSLSISGTSGGQTQYF. The CDR3 DNA follows: TGCGCCAGCAGCCTGTCCATTTCCGGGACTAGCGGGGGTCAGACCCAGTACTTC. Full variable domain (remainder filled in from reference TRBV5-1 and TRBJ2-5): KAGVTQTPRYLIKTRGQQVTLSCSPISGHRSVSWYQQTPGQGLQFLFEYFSETQRNKGNFPGRFSGRQFSNSRSEMNVSTLELGDSALYLCASSLSISGTSGGQTQYFGPGTRLLVL.

V and J are TRBV24-1 and TRBJ2-1; D perhaps matches TRBD1 (6 bases). Trimming stripped 4 bases from V and 7 bases from J, with 19 bases between. This CDR3 spans 16 amino acids. The germline V gene encodes CDR1 KGHDR and CDR2 SFDVKD. The CDR3 sequence is CATSDQGTSGTNEQFF. The DNA for the CDR3 is TGTGCCACCAGTGACCAGGGGACCTCAGGCACGAATGAGCAGTTCTTC.

This clonotype has ten or more counts. This chain joins TRBV7-6 and TRBJ2-7; D possibly uses TRBD1 or TRBD2 (7 bases each). From germline, CDR1 is SGHVS and CDR2 FNYEAQ. V lost 5 bases and J 5 bases, leaving 13 bases between the germline ends. The CDR3 runs 13 residues. The CDR3 nucleotides are TGTGCCAGCAGCCAGGGGGGGCTGGACGAGCAGTACTTC. This translates into CASSQGGLDEQYF.

This clonotype has a count of ten or more. This chain uses TRBV5-1 with TRBJ2-1; weak D call: TRBD2 (7 bases). Germline CDR1 and CDR2: SGHRS and YFSETQ. V was shortened by 0 bases and J by 7 bases, with 14 bases between the two germline ends. The length of the CDR3 is 15 residues. In nucleotides, the CDR3 is TGCGCCAGCAGCTTGGCCCCTGGGGGGGCTAATGAGCAGTTCTTC. It codes for CASSLAPGGANEQFF.

Concerning this clonotype itself: A much larger clone lies one base from this, so it may be a read error. CDR3 DNA: TGCAGCGTTGTTGACACTGAAGCTTTCTTT. This gives the protein CSVVDTEAFF. The rearrangement uses TRBV29-1 and TRBJ1-1, with D unclear. The CDR3 has 10 amino acids. Trimming removed 4 bases at V and 3 bases at J, with 3 bases between. In germline, CDR1 is SQVTM, CDR2 ANQGSEA.

This clonotype was seen ten or more times. The chain has TRBV10-3 and TRBJ2-1; D ambiguous. Trimming shortened V by 4 bases and J by 8 bases, and 9 bases separated the two germline ends. Germline V CDR1 and CDR2: ENHRY, SYGVKD. The CDR3 consists of 12 residues. DNA for the CDR3: TGTGCCATCAGTGGGGCAGGAGATGAGCAGTTCTTC. This gives the protein CAISGAGDEQFF.

This clonotype was found many times. This chain connects TRBV5-1 to TRBJ2-1, with D possibly matching TRBD2 (6 bases). Looked up from germline, CDR1 is SGHRS and CDR2 is YFSETQ. CDR3 size: 13 residues. The V end was cut by 1 base, the J end by 15 bases, with 17 bases between. The CDR3 DNA sequence: TGCGCCAGCAGCTTGTCCGCGGACGGGGGTCGGTTCTTC. It is translated as CASSLSADGGRFF.